The 10 T cell receptor beta chains below all came from one sample that was sequenced in a study of T cell responses to AZD1222 COVID-19 vaccine. Data came from immunoSEQ multiplex PCR; TCRdb stores just in-frame clones and leaves some out. The sample has approximately 200,000 clones, 94% seen once; the top ten hold over 7.5%. This specimen consisted of peripheral blood, obtained on day 0 of AZD1222 vaccination. The receptors stem from an adult in good health.

The chain combines TRBV3-1 (or the pseudogene TRBV3-2) with TRBJ2-4; no clear D gene. CDR1 and CDR2 (germline): LGHDT, YNNKEL (reference sequence). V was shortened by 5 bases and J by 0 bases, with 8 bases between the two germline ends. The CDR3 is 14 residues long. The CDR3 bases are TGTGCCAGCAGCTTGGGATTAGCCAAAAACATTCAGTACTTC. This codes for CASSLGLAKNIQYF.

This chain joins TRBV28 and TRBJ1-5, with D perhaps TRBD1 (5 bases). Germline CDR1 is MDHEN and CDR2 is SYDVKM. This CDR3 has 15 amino acids. V was clipped by 5 bases and J by 0 bases, with 11 bases between them. CDR3 nucleotides: TGTGCCAGCAGTGGGGCAGATTATAGCAATCAGCCCCAGCATTTT. Protein product: CASSGADYSNQPQHF.

The chain joins TRBV24-1 to TRBJ1-5, with D perhaps TRBD1 (6 bases). V gave up 5 bases and J gave up 9 bases, with 13 bases separating them. CDR1 and CDR2 from the germline V gene are KGHDR and SFDVKD. The CDR3 covers 13 residues. The CDR3 is CATSGTGLRPQHF. The DNA for the CDR3 is TGTGCCACCAGTGGTACAGGGCTCCGGCCCCAGCATTTT.

The chain carries TRBV5-6 and TRBJ2-1, with TRBD2 matching 11 bases. The V segment lost 0 bases and the J segment 4 bases; nucleotides outside the gene matches: 3. The CDR3 length is 16 residues. The germline V gene encodes CDR1 SGHDT and CDR2 YYEEEE. The CDR3 here is CASSLVAGGWYNEQFF. CDR3 DNA: TGTGCCAGCAGCTTGGTAGCGGGAGGGTGGTACAATGAGCAGTTCTTC. Using reference TRBV5-6 and TRBJ2-1 for the parts outside the CDR3, the full variable domain is DAGVTQSPTHLIKTRGQQVTLRCSPKSGHDTVSWYQQALGQGPQFIFQYYEEEERQRGNFPDRFSGHQFPNYSSELNVNALLLGDSALYLCASSLVAGGWYNEQFFGPGTRLTVL.

The rearrangement joins TRBV15 to TRBJ1-2; perhaps TRBD1 as D (6 bases). Per germline, CDR1 LNHNV and CDR2 YYDKDF (reference sequence). The CDR3 spans 14 residues. V was shortened by 8 bases and J by 2 bases, with 15 bases between the two germline ends. The CDR3 loop reads CATSDSNLNYGYTF. CDR3 DNA: TGTGCCACCTCGGACAGCAACTTGAACTATGGCTACACCTTC.

The V and J genes are TRBV28 and TRBJ1-1, with D unclear. The CDR3 runs 14 residues. In germline, CDR1 is MDHEN, CDR2 SYDVKM. The V and J ends lost 2 bases and 2 bases respectively, with 9 bases between them. The CDR3 coding sequence is TGTGCCAGCAGTTTAGCCCGACTCAACACTGAAGCTTTCTTT. Translated, it gives CASSLARLNTEAFF.

This clone has more than one count but fewer than ten. The rearrangement joins TRBV9 to TRBJ2-5; a possible D gene is TRBD2 (6 bases). The V end was cut by 8 bases, the J end by 4 bases, with 27 bases between. This CDR3 spans 17 amino acids. Per germline, CDR1 SGDLS and CDR2 YYNGEE. CDR3 coding DNA: TGTGCCAGGCCACTCGGCGGGGACCACGGTAGGGGAGAGACCCAGTACTTC. Amino acid sequence: CARPLGGDHGRGETQYF.

The rearrangement joins TRBV6-5 to TRBJ1-2; TRBD1 agrees at 8 bases. This CDR3 spans 13 amino acids. CDR1 and CDR2 from the germline V gene are MNHEY and SVGAGI. V lost 4 bases and J lost 4; bases outside the gene matches: 2. CDR3 in DNA: TGTGCCAGCAGTTCAGGGGGCGGCTATGGCTACACCTTC. Amino acids: CASSSGGGYGYTF.

This chain links TRBV2 with TRBJ1-1; 11 nucleotides line up with TRBD1. The CDR3 loop spans 13 amino acids. V shed 5 bases and J 10 bases; nucleotides not matched to a gene: 6. CDR1 and CDR2 from the germline V gene are SNHLY and FYNNEI. The CDR3 loop is CASSPGTGGPAFF. CDR3 nucleotides: TGTGCCAGCAGTCCCGGGACAGGGGGGCCAGCTTTCTTT.

A single count supports this clone. This rearrangement joins TRBV5-8 to TRBJ2-1, with 9 bases that match TRBD2. This CDR3 region has 15 residues. J gave up 4 bases and V 4 bases, and 6 bases lay outside the gene matches. Germline V gene data show CDR1 as SGHTS and CDR2 as YDEGEE. CDR3 in DNA: TGTGCCAGCAGCCGATTAGCGGGAGTTTACAATGAGCAGTTCTTC. Translating gives CASSRLAGVYNEQFF. Variable domain in full (rest from reference TRBV5-8 and TRBJ2-1): EAGVTQSPTHLIKTRGQQATLRCSPISGHTSVYWYQQALGLGLQFLLWYDEGEERNRGNFPPRFSGRQFPNYSSELNVNALELEDSALYLCASSRLAGVYNEQFFGPGTRLTVL.